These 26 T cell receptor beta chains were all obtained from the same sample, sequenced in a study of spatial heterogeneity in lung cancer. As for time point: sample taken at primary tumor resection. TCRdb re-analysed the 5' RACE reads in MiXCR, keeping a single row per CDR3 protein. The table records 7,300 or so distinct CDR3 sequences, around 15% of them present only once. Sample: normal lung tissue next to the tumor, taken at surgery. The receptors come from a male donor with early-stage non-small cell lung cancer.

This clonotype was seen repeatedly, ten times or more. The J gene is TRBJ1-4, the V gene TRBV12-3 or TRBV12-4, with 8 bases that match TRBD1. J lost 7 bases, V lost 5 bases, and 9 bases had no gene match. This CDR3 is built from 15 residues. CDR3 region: CASSPGQGGAEKLFF. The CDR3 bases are TGTGCCAGCAGTCCCGGACAGGGAGGAGCTGAAAAACTGTTTTTT.

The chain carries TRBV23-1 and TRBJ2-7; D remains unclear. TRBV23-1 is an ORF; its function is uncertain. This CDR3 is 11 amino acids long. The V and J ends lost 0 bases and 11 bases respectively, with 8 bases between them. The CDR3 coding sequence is TGCGCCAGCAGTCAATCAACAGAGGAGTACTTC. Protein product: CASSQSTEEYF.

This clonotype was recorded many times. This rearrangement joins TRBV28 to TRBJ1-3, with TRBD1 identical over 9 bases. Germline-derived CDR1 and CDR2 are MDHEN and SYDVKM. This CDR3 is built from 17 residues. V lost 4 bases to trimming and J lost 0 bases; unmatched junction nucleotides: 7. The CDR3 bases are TGTGCCAGCAGTTCACGGGGACAGGGAAGCTCTGGAAACACCATATATTTT. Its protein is CASSSRGQGSSGNTIYF.

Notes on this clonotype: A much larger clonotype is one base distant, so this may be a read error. CDR3 DNA: TGCGCCAGCCGGGGGTTAGGGTACGAGCGGTACTTC. Translation gives CASRGLGYERYF. The V and J genes are TRBV23-1 and TRBJ2-7; possible D gene TRBD2, 6 bases. TRBV23-1 is placed among ORFs of uncertain function. This CDR3 has 12 residues.

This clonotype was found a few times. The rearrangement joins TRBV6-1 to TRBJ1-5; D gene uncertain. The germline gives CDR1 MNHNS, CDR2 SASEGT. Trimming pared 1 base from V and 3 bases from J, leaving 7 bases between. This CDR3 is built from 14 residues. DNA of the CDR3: TGTGCCAGCAGTGAAGTCTTTTACAATCAGCCCCAGCATTTT. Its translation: CASSEVFYNQPQHF.

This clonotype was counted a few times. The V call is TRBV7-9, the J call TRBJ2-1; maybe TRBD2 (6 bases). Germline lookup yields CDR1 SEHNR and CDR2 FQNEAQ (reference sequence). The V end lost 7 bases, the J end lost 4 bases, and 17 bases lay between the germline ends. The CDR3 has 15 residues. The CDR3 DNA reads TGTGCCAGCACTTCTAGCGTGTCCTCGTACAATGAGCAGTTCTTC. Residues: CASTSSVSSYNEQFF. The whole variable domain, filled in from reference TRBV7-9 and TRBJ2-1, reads DTGVSQNPRHKITKRGQNVTFRCDPISEHNRLYWYRQTLGQGPEFLTYFQNEAQLEKSRLLSDRFSAERPKGSFSTLEIQRTEQGDSAMYLCASTSSVSSYNEQFFGPGTRLTVL.

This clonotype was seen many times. The CDR3 is CASSSGPGGSNEQFF. CDR3 bases: TGCGCCAGCAGCTCCGGCCCGGGAGGGAGTAATGAGCAGTTCTTC. The chain employs TRBV5-1 and TRBJ2-1, with 8 bases identical to TRBD2. V lost 3 bases, J lost 7 bases, and 9 bases stayed unmatched. CDR1 is SGHRS and CDR2 is YFSETQ in the germline V gene. There are 15 residues in the CDR3.

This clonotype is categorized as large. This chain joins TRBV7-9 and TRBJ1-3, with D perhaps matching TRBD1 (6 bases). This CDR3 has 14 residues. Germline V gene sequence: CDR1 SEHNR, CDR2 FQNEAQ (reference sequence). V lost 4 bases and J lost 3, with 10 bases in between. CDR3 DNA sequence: TGTGCCAGCAGCTACGCAGGGGATGGAAACACCATATATTTT. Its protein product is CASSYAGDGNTIYF. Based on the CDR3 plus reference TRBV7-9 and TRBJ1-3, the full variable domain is DTGVSQNPRHKITKRGQNVTFRCDPISEHNRLYWYRQTLGQGPEFLTYFQNEAQLEKSRLLSDRFSAERPKGSFSTLEIQRTEQGDSAMYLCASSYAGDGNTIYFGEGSWLTVV.

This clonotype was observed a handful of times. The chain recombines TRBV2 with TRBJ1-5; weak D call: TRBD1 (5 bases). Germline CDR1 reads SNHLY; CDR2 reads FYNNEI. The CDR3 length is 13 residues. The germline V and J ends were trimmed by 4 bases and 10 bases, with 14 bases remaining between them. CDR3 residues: CASSATDRNPQHF. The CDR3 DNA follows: TGTGCCAGCAGTGCTACAGACAGAAACCCCCAGCATTTT.

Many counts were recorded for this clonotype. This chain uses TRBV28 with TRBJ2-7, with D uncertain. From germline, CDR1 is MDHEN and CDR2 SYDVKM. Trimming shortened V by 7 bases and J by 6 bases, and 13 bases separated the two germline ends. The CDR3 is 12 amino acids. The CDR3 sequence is CASTHDRPEQYF. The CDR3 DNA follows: TGTGCCAGCACCCACGACCGTCCCGAGCAGTACTTC.

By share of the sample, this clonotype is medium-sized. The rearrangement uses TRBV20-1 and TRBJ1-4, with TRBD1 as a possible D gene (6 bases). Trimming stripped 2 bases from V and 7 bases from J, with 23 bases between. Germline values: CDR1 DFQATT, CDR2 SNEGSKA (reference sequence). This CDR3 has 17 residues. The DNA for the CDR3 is TGCAGTGCTAGACACCTTCTTAACCCAGGGGATAGTGAAAAACTGTTTTTT. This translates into CSARHLLNPGDSEKLFF.

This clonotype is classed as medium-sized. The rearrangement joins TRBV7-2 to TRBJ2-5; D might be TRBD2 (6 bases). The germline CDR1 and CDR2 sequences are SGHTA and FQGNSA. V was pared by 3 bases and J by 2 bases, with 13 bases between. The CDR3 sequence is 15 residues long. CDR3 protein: CASSFRAGDQETQYF. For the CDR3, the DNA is TGTGCCAGCAGCTTCCGAGCGGGCGATCAAGAGACCCAGTACTTC.

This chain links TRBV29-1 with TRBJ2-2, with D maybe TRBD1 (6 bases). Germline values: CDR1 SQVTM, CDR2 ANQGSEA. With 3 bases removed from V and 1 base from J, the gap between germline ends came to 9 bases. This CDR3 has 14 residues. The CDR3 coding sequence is TGCAGCGTTGATTTACAGGGGAACACCGGGGAGCTGTTTTTT. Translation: CSVDLQGNTGELFF.

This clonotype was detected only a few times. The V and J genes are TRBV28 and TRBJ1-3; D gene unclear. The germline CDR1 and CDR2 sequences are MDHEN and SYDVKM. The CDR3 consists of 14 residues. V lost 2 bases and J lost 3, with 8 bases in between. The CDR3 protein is CASSLEGFGNTIYF. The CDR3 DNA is TGTGCCAGCAGTTTAGAGGGATTTGGAAACACCATATATTTT.

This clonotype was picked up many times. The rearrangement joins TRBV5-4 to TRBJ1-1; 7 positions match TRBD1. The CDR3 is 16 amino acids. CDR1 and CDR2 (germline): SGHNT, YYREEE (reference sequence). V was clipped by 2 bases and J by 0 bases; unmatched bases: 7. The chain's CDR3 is CASSFDRAGLNTEAFF. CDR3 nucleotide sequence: TGTGCCAGCAGCTTCGACAGGGCGGGATTGAACACTGAAGCTTTCTTT. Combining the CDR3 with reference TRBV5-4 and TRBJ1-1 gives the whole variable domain ETGVTQSPTHLIKTRGQQVTLRCSSQSGHNTVSWYQQALGQGPQFIFQYYREEENGRGNFPPRFSGLQFPNYSSELNVNALELDDSALYLCASSFDRAGLNTEAFFGQGTRLTVV.

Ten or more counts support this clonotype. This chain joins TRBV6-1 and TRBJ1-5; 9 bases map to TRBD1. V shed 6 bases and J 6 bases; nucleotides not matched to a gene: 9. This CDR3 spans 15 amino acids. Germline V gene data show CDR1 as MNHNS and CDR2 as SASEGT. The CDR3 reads CASRADRGTVQPQHF. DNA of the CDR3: TGTGCCAGCAGAGCCGACAGGGGGACGGTTCAGCCCCAGCATTTT.

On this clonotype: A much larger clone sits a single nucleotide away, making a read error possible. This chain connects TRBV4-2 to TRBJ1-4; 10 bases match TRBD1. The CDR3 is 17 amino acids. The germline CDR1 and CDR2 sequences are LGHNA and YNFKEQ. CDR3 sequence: CVSSQVRGQGTNEKLFF. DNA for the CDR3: TGTGTCAGCAGCCAAGTGAGGGGACAGGGGACTAATGAAAAACTGTTTTTT.

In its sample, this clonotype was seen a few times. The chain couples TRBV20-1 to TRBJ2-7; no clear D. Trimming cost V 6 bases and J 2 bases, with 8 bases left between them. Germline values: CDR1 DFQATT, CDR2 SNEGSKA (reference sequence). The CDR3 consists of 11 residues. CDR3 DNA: TGCAGTGCACCTCTTCCCTACGAGCAGTACTTC. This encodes CSAPLPYEQYF.

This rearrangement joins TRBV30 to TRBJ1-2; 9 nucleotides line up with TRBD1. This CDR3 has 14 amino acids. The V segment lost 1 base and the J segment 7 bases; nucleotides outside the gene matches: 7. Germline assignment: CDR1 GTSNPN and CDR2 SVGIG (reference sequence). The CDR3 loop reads CAWSALTGGVGYTF. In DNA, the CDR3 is TGTGCCTGGAGTGCCCTTACAGGGGGCGTTGGCTACACCTTC. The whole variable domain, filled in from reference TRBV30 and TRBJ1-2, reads SQTIHQWPATLVQPVGSPLSLECTVEGTSNPNLYWYRQAAGRGLQLLFYSVGIGQISSEVPQNLSASRPQDRQFILSSKKLLLSDSGFYLCAWSALTGGVGYTFGSGTRLTVV.

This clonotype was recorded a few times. The DNA of the CDR3 is TGCGCCAGCAGCTTGTACCCAGGCAGGGGGAACACCGGGGAGCTGTTTTTT. It specifies CASSLYPGRGNTGELFF. V gene TRBV5-1 combines with J gene TRBJ2-2, with D possibly matching TRBD1 (6 bases). V was clipped by 1 base and J by 1 base, with 14 bases between them. CDR3 size: 17 residues. CDR1 SGHRS and CDR2 YFSETQ come from the germline V gene.

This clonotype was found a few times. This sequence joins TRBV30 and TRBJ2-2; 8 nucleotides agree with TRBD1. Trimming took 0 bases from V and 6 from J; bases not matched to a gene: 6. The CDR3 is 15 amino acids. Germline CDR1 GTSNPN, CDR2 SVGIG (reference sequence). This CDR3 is CAWSVNRGLAGELFF. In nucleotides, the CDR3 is TGTGCCTGGAGTGTAAACAGGGGGTTGGCCGGGGAGCTGTTTTTT.

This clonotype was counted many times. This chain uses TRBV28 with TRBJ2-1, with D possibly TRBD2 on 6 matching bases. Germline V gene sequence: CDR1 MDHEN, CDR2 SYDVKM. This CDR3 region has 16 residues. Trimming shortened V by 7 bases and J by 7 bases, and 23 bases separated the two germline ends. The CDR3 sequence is CASTLVAAGPKNEQFF. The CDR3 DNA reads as TGTGCCAGCACCTTAGTAGCGGCCGGCCCCAAAAATGAGCAGTTCTTC.

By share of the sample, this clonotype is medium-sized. The CDR3 DNA follows: TGCAGTGCTAGAGGGTATCGGCTCGGGAAGATGAACACTGAAGCTTTCTTT. Its translation: CSARGYRLGKMNTEAFF. This chain connects TRBV20-1 to TRBJ1-1; D gene uncertain. Germline assignment: CDR1 DFQATT and CDR2 SNEGSKA (reference sequence). This CDR3 contains 17 residues. V dropped 1 base and J dropped 0 bases, with 18 bases sitting between them.

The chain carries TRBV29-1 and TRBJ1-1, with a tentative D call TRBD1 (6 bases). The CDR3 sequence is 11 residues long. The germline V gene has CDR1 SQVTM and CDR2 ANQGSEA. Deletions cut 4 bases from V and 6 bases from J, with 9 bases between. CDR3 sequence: CSVGSGAEAFF. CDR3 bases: TGCAGCGTTGGGTCAGGGGCTGAAGCTTTCTTT. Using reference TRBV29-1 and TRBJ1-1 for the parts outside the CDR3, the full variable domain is SAVISQKPSRDICQRGTSLTIQCQVDSQVTMMFWYRQQPGQSLTLIATANQGSEATYESGFVIDKFPISRPNLTFSTLTVSNMSPEDSSIYLCSVGSGAEAFFGQGTRLTVV.

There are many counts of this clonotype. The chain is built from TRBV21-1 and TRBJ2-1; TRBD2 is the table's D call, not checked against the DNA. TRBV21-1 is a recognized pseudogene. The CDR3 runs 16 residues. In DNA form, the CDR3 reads TGTGCCAGCAGGGGGGCTAGCGGGGATTCGTACAATGAGCAGTTCTTC. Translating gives CASRGASGDSYNEQFF.

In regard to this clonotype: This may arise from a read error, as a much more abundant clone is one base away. CDR3 in DNA: TGTGCCAGCAGTTTATCTTTTTCTAAGACCCATGAGCAGTTCTTC. It codes for CASSLSFSKTHEQFF. V usage is TRBV27 and J usage is TRBJ2-1; D is undetermined. This CDR3 has 15 amino acids. V lost 0 bases to trimming and J lost 8 bases, with 14 bases between them. The germline V gene encodes CDR1 MNHEY and CDR2 SMNVEV (reference sequence).